A single TCR beta chain is shown here with its context. Its matching antigen is unknown. Germline values: CDR1 SGHRS, CDR2 YFSETQ. CDR3 length: 13 amino acids. The junction had 5 bases not matched to a gene; V was cut back by 0 bases and J by 9 bases. TCRdb's copy holds only in-frame clones and misses some; the assay was immunoSEQ multiplex PCR. The sample lists some 170,000 clones; about 93% were seen once. This entry is derived from a study of T cell responses to AZD1222 COVID-19 vaccine. Study-wide results and caveats: Repertoire collection took place solely once the T cell response had peaked. Only six or seven AZD1222 recipients tested seropositive at baseline.

This clonotype was obtained from an adult who received the MenACWY meningococcal vaccine as a control. The rearrangement links TRBV5-1 to TRBJ1-2; TRBD1 matches 7 bases. Sequences were derived from peripheral blood, sampled 28 days after the second dose of the MenACWY control vaccine. DNA of the CDR3: TGCGCCAGCAGCTTGGTGACAGGGACTCGCTACACCTTC. Translation gives CASSLVTGTRYTF.